This TCR beta chain was identified during a study of blood T cells in healthy people across ages. Regarding this clonotype: What it binds is not known.

Primed by a sample-barcoded 5' primer and a J-beta primer mix, a second PCR proceeded for about 6 to 12 cycles. Researchers report that a template-switch adaptor with 12 random nucleotides tagged each cDNA molecule. TCRdb re-derived calls from the 5' RACE reads in MiXCR, one entry per CDR3 protein. The sample shows hundreds of thousands of distinct CDR3 sequences, around 48% of them seen only once. Study-wide results and limits: When one million T cells were used, diversity estimates were thought to be underestimates. PBMCs were not sorted, which prevented a conclusive comparison of naive versus antigen-experienced cells.

CDR1 is MNHNS, CDR2 SASEGT, per germline. V shed 11 bases and J shed 2 bases, with 11 bases lying between them. The CDR3 extends over 12 amino acids. The clonotype was recovered from a man under 40 in good health. The sequenced sample was blood. The gene calls are TRBV6-1 and TRBJ2-3, with unresolved D. The CDR3 region is CAGQANTDTQYF. CDR3 bases: TGTGCCGGGCAGGCGAACACAGATACGCAGTATTTT.